This T cell receptor beta chain was sequenced during a study of graft-versus-host responses after intestinal transplantation. Study-level background: The study gave all recipients anti-thymocyte globulin induction, then tacrolimus and steroids for about 3 years.

Notes on this clone: The antigen is unknown.

This CDR3 spans 17 amino acids. The V segment lost 6 bases and the J segment 2 bases; nucleotides outside the gene matches: 13. In germline, CDR1 is LGHNT, CDR2 FRNRAP. Notes on the study in general: Recipient marrow held GvH clones, some first seen in ileum or blood.

The assay was immunoSEQ multiplex PCR, and TCRdb's table has in-frame clones only and misses some. This repertoire shows about 9,800 clones, 91% found once; its top ten account for around 2.5%. The genes are TRBV12-5 and TRBJ2-1; 7 bases are a match to TRBD2. The material was PBMCs, obtained approximately 46 days after intestinal transplant. This sequence was found in a human patient who received an intestinal transplant, so some T cells may come from the graft donor. In DNA, the CDR3 is TGTGCTAGTGGAGGATCAGGGCGAGCGGGGACCTACAATGAGCAGTTCTTC. This codes for CASGGSGRAGTYNEQFF.